This is a list of T cell receptor beta chains from one sample in a study of T-cell reconstitution after alpha-beta-depleted transplantation in children. TCRdb passed the PCR reads through MiXCR, listing each CDR3 protein once. The data hold approximately 980,000 distinct CDR3 sequences, with about 29% observed a single time. The specimen was PBMCs, mostly from graft donor cells, collected 360 days after TCRalphabeta/CD19-depleted stem cell transplant. The origin of the receptors is a boy under two years old who had a stem cell transplant for SCID, so the T cells may come from the graft donor. CDR3s include the opening cysteine and the closing phenylalanine or tryptophan. D genes are given only for firm matches. Clone size is not always given. Where it is, it says once, few, many or a class for expanded clones.

clone_size	d_call	v_call	j_call	cdr3_nt	cdr3_aa
.	TRBD1	TRBV6-2/TRBV6-3	TRBJ2-7	TGTGCCAGCAGTCAGACAGGGTTCCCCTACGAGCAGTACTTC	CASSQTGFPYEQYF
.	.	TRBV6-5	TRBJ1-1	TGTGCCAGCAGTTACGGCGAGGTCACGAACACTGAAGCTTTCTTT	CASSYGEVTNTEAFF
many	TRBD1	TRBV27	TRBJ2-2	TGTGCCAGCAGCAAGAGGACAGGGGCCACCGGGGAGCTGTTTTTT	CASSKRTGATGELFF
.	TRBD2	TRBV6-1	TRBJ2-2	TGTGCCAGCAACCGAGCGGGGATGATAGGAACCGGGGAGCTGTTTTTT	CASNRAGMIGTGELFF
.	.	TRBV21-1	TRBJ2-5	TGTGCCAGCAGCACGACTACCCCGGGGGCGGAGACCCAGTACTTC	CASSTTTPGAETQYF
.	.	TRBV5-1	TRBJ2-2	TGCGCCAGCAGCTTGATGGTTTTGTCGCTAAACACCGGGGAGCTGTTTTTT	CASSLMVLSLNTGELFF
.	.	TRBV19	TRBJ1-1	TGTGCCAGTAGCCGGGACAACACTCGGAACACTGAAGCTTTCTTT	CASSRDNTRNTEAFF
.	TRBD2	TRBV4-1	TRBJ2-4	TGCGCCAGCAGCTCCCTAGCGGGGGCCAAAAACATTCAGTACTTC	CASSSLAGAKNIQYF
.	TRBD1	TRBV7-8	TRBJ1-2	TGTGCCAGCAGCTTCGGACAGGACTATGGCTACACCTTC	CASSFGQDYGYTF
few	.	TRBV12-3/TRBV12-4	TRBJ2-7	TGTGCCAGCACTGCCGGGAACTCCTACGAGCAGTACTTC	CASTAGNSYEQYF
.	.	TRBV5-1	TRBJ2-1	TGCGCCAGCAGCCCTAGGACGGTAACGTCCAATGAGCAGTTCTTC	CASSPRTVTSNEQFF
.	TRBD1	TRBV12-3/TRBV12-4	TRBJ1-4	TGTGCCAGCAGGCCCGGGACAGGGGTTGAAAAACTGTTTTTT	CASRPGTGVEKLFF
few	.	TRBV6-2/TRBV6-3	TRBJ2-6	TGTGCCAGCAGTTATGCCTCTGGGGCCAACGTCCTGACTTTC	CASSYASGANVLTF
few	.	TRBV7-9	TRBJ2-1	TGTGCCAGCAGCATCCTGCCCTCGGACAGCTACAATGAGCAGTTCTTC	CASSILPSDSYNEQFF
.	.	TRBV5-1	TRBJ2-7	TGCGCCAGCAGCTGGGCCTTAAGCTCCTACGAGCAGTACTTC	CASSWALSSYEQYF
few	.	TRBV12-3/TRBV12-4	TRBJ1-2	TGTGCCAGCACCCGAGAAGGTGTGCTAGCTAACTATGGCTACACCTTC	CASTREGVLANYGYTF
.	.	TRBV20-1	TRBJ2-7	TGCAGTGCTAGATCGGGGCAGATGGGGGGCGAGCAGTACTTC	CSARSGQMGGEQYF
few	TRBD2	TRBV28	TRBJ2-1	TGTGCCAGCAGCCTAACTCCGGGACTAGCGGTTAATGAGCAGTTCTTC	CASSLTPGLAVNEQFF
.	.	TRBV5-6	TRBJ1-5	TGTGCCAGCAGCTCTGCATGGGCAGGGTGGCATCAGCCCCAGCATTTT	CASSSAWAGWHQPQHF
few	.	TRBV12-3/TRBV12-4	TRBJ2-1	TGTGCCAGCAGCACCCAGTCGAGCTCCTACAATGAGCAGTTCTTC	CASSTQSSSYNEQFF
once	TRBD1	TRBV27	TRBJ1-2	TGTGCCAGCAGTTTGACCGGGACAGGGACGGAGGGTGGCTACACCTTC	CASSLTGTGTEGGYTF
few	TRBD2	TRBV20-1	TRBJ2-1	TGCAGCCTCACCTCTCCGGGACTAGCGGGTTACAATGAGCAGTTCTTC	CSLTSPGLAGYNEQFF
.	.	TRBV5-6	TRBJ2-7	TGTGCCAGCACCAGCGGCTGGGGAGTGGACGAGCAGTACTTC	CASTSGWGVDEQYF
.	.	TRBV6-4	TRBJ2-2	TGTGCCAGCATTGCCTCGCCGATCACCCGTAGAAACACCGGGGAGCTGTTTTTT	CASIASPITRRNTGELFF
few	TRBD1	TRBV29-1	TRBJ2-7	TGCAGCGTTGCGGGCAGGGGGCACGACGAGCAGTACTTC	CSVAGRGHDEQYF
.	TRBD1	TRBV5-1	TRBJ1-4	TGCGCCAGCAGCCCCGGGACAGGGCTTGCAACTAATGAAAAACTGTTTTTT	CASSPGTGLATNEKLFF
many	.	TRBV7-9	TRBJ2-3	TGTGCCAGCAGCTCCCCCGTAGGGACCCTCGGTGGAGATACGCAGTATTTT	CASSSPVGTLGGDTQYF
once	TRBD1	TRBV12-3/TRBV12-4	TRBJ2-3	TGTGCCAGCAGTTTGGGGTTCTTGCGGACAGGGGGTGATACGCAGTATTTT	CASSLGFLRTGGDTQYF
.	.	TRBV5-1	TRBJ1-4	TGCGCCAGCAGCTCGGGCCCTACGACCCTAAGAACGAATGAAAAACTGTTTTTT	CASSSGPTTLRTNEKLFF
many	TRBD1	TRBV24-1	TRBJ2-1	TGTGCCACCAGTGATTCCCTAGGGGACCCGGGACAGGGGTTGCTCTATGAGCAGTTCTTC	CATSDSLGDPGQGLLYEQFF
few	.	TRBV5-1	TRBJ2-2	TGCGCCAGCAGCTTACCGGGGGCAGCGAACACCGGGGAGCTGTTTTTT	CASSLPGAANTGELFF
few	.	TRBV11-2	TRBJ2-1	TGTGCCAGCAGCTTAGTTTTTCGGCCCAGGTCTCACAATGAGCAGTTCTTC	CASSLVFRPRSHNEQFF
.	.	TRBV28	TRBJ1-5	TGTGCCAGCAGTGCCGACCAAGGCCCTTTTAATCAGCCCCAGCATTTT	CASSADQGPFNQPQHF
.	TRBD2	TRBV4-2	TRBJ2-1	TGTGCCAGCAGCCATCTAGCGGGGGGCCCAACCGCCTACAATGAGCAGTTCTTC	CASSHLAGGPTAYNEQFF
many	.	TRBV28	TRBJ1-3	TGTGCCAGCAGTTTATCTGACTGGCCGAAGGGCACCATATATTTT	CASSLSDWPKGTIYF
.	TRBD2	TRBV5-1	TRBJ2-1	TGCGCCAGCAAAGCCCAGCGGGGGTCTTTCGGTGAGCAGTTCTTC	CASKAQRGSFGEQFF
few	TRBD1	TRBV28	TRBJ2-7	TGTGCCAGCAGTTTAAGGGACAGTGAGCAGTACTTC	CASSLRDSEQYF
few	.	TRBV5-1	TRBJ2-3	TGCGCCAGCAGCTTTTCATACACAGATACGCAGTATTTT	CASSFSYTDTQYF
few	.	TRBV5-1	TRBJ1-4	TGCGCCAGCAGCTTGGAGCAGAGACAAAATGAAAAACTGTTTTTT	CASSLEQRQNEKLFF
few	.	TRBV20-1	TRBJ2-1	TGCAGTGCTAGAGATGAGCCGACCTCCTACAATGAGCAGTTCTTC	CSARDEPTSYNEQFF
.	TRBD1	TRBV7-8	TRBJ1-1	TGTGCCAGCAGCCTAGACACCGGGACAGGGTACACTGAAGCTTTCTTT	CASSLDTGTGYTEAFF
.	TRBD2	TRBV7-8	TRBJ2-5	TGTGCCAGCAGCCAGACGGGACTAGTCGTATACCAAGAGACCCAGTACTTC	CASSQTGLVVYQETQYF
.	TRBD2	TRBV25-1	TRBJ2-5	TGTGCCAGCAGTGAATTAGGGAGGGCGGAGACCCAGTACTTC	CASSELGRAETQYF
.	.	TRBV4-1	TRBJ2-7	TGCGCCAGCAGCCCGGGCCTTAATCCCCCCTACGAGCAGTACTTC	CASSPGLNPPYEQYF
few	.	TRBV4-1	TRBJ2-5	TGCGCCAGCAGCCAAGTGACGATACAGGGTGGGGAGACCCAGTACTTC	CASSQVTIQGGETQYF
.	TRBD2	TRBV27	TRBJ2-7	TGTGCCAGCAGTCCGACCCGGCTAGCGGGGGGCTTTGGGCAGTACTTC	CASSPTRLAGGFGQYF
few	.	TRBV7-9	TRBJ1-6	TGTGCCAGCAGCCCCAGGGCAGGACCCCTCCACTTT	CASSPRAGPLHF